These 15 T cell receptor beta chains were all obtained from the same sample, sequenced in a study of CD4 T cells in relation to SARS-CoV-2 and coronaviruses. Their antigens remain unidentified. Profiled with immunoSEQ multiplex PCR; TCRdb holds only in-frame clones, not every one. Counted here are about 36,000 clones, about 80% occurring once; the ten biggest clones make up approximately 7%. The sequenced sample consisted of naive CD4+ T cells from PBMCs, cultured in vitro. Subset here: naive CD4+ T cells isolated by negative enrichment. The receptor source for this set is an adult with COVID-19.

This rearrangement joins TRBV6-5 to TRBJ2-7; 7 nucleotides align to TRBD2. The CDR3 is 14 residues long. J was trimmed by 1 base and V by 10 bases; bases with no gene match: 10. CDR1 and CDR2 from the germline V gene are MNHEY and SVGAGI. The CDR3 here is CATARRGDSYEQYF. The DNA of the CDR3 is TGTGCCACCGCACGCCGGGGGGATTCCTACGAGCAGTACTTC.

This chain connects TRBV28 to TRBJ1-1; TRBD1 aligns across 9 bases. The CDR3 runs to 14 residues. Germline CDR1 MDHEN, CDR2 SYDVKM. Losses at the gene ends were 5 bases for V and 6 bases for J; bases not matched to a gene: 7. CDR3 DNA sequence: TGTGCCAGCAGTAGACAGGGGGTGTATGCTGAAGCTTTCTTT. Translating gives CASSRQGVYAEAFF. The entire variable domain, with the rest obtained from reference TRBV28 and TRBJ1-1, is as follows: DVKVTQSSRYLVKRTGEKVFLECVQDMDHENMFWYRQDPGLGLRLIYFSYDVKMKEKGDIPEGYSVSREKKERFSLILESASTNQTSMYLCASSRQGVYAEAFFGQGTRLTVV.

This chain connects TRBV2 to TRBJ2-5; TRBD1 matches at 7 bases. Germline CDR1 SNHLY, CDR2 FYNNEI. The CDR3 runs to 14 residues. V dropped 5 bases and J dropped 5; count of bases not matched to a gene: 8. The CDR3 sequence: CASSPQGLGETQYF. The CDR3 DNA follows: TGTGCCAGCAGTCCACAGGGGCTGGGGGAGACCCAGTACTTC.

This clone was found a few times. The rearrangement joins TRBV9 to TRBJ2-1; D possibly corresponds to TRBD1 (5 bases). The V gene lost 3 bases and the J gene lost 4 bases, with 14 bases spanning the gap. The germline gives CDR1 SGDLS, CDR2 YYNGEE. The CDR3 covers 15 residues. CDR3 nucleotides: TGTGCCAGCAGCGGATCCAAAGGGGCTTACAATGAGCAGTTCTTC. Residues: CASSGSKGAYNEQFF. The variable domain in full, completed from reference TRBV9 and TRBJ2-1, reads DSGVTQTPKHLITATGQRVTLRCSPRSGDLSVYWYQQSLDQGLQFLIQYYNGEERAKGNILERFSAQQFPDLHSELNLSSLELGDSALYFCASSGSKGAYNEQFFGPGTRLTVL.

This clone was found once. This rearrangement joins TRBV2 to TRBJ2-2; 7 bases align to TRBD1. The V segment lost 6 bases and the J segment 4 bases; nucleotides outside the gene matches: 8. This CDR3 has 15 residues. Germline CDR1 and CDR2: SNHLY and FYNNEI. CDR3 sequence reads: CASREPGQATGELFF. CDR3 DNA: TGTGCCAGCAGAGAGCCCGGACAGGCCACCGGGGAGCTGTTTTTT.

This clone has only one observation. The chain recombines TRBV28 with TRBJ2-1, with 16 bases lining up with TRBD2. Germline CDR1 and CDR2: MDHEN and SYDVKM. Trimming cost V 2 bases and J 8 bases; bases outside gene matches: 3. The CDR3 has 16 amino acids. Here the CDR3 reads CASSLGTSGRVDEQFF. For the CDR3, the DNA is TGTGCCAGCAGTTTAGGGACTAGCGGGAGGGTCGATGAGCAGTTCTTC. Based on the CDR3 plus reference TRBV28 and TRBJ2-1, the full variable domain is DVKVTQSSRYLVKRTGEKVFLECVQDMDHENMFWYRQDPGLGLRLIYFSYDVKMKEKGDIPEGYSVSREKKERFSLILESASTNQTSMYLCASSLGTSGRVDEQFFGPGTRLTVL.

The V gene is TRBV4-1, the J gene TRBJ1-1; the D is unclear. Germline-derived CDR1 and CDR2 are MGHRA and YSYEKL. Trimming left V 1 base short and J 8 bases short, with 5 bases between. The CDR3 is 11 residues long. The CDR3 DNA is TGCGCCAGCAGCCAAGGACTGGAAGCTTTCTTT. As protein: CASSQGLEAFF.

In this sample, this clone turned up once. The chain uses TRBV18 and TRBJ2-1, with D uncertain. The CDR3 extends over 16 amino acids. The V end lost 0 bases, the J end lost 7 bases, and 16 bases lay between the germline ends. The germline V gene has CDR1 KGHSH and CDR2 LQKENI. CDR3 region: CASSPPEASEVNEQFF. As DNA, the CDR3 is TGTGCCAGCTCACCACCGGAAGCCTCTGAGGTGAATGAGCAGTTCTTC.

This rearrangement joins TRBV11-3 to TRBJ2-3, with D possibly called TRBD1 or TRBD2 (5 bases each). Trimming took 5 bases from V and 3 from J, leaving 12 bases between them. CDR3 length equals 14 residues. Germline-derived CDR1 and CDR2 are SGHNT and YENEEA. CDR3 in DNA: TGTGCCAGCAGCCAACGGGACGGAACAGATACGCAGTATTTT. Amino acids: CASSQRDGTDTQYF.

V and J are TRBV5-5 and TRBJ1-2; D remains ambiguous. This CDR3 contains 12 residues. Trimming cost V 2 bases and J 1 base, with 3 bases left between them. Germline lookup yields CDR1 SGHKS and CDR2 YYEKEE (reference sequence). DNA of the CDR3: TGTGCCAGCAGCTTATTTAACTATGGCTACACCTTC. Translation: CASSLFNYGYTF. The full variable domain, its missing parts supplied by reference TRBV5-5 and TRBJ1-2, is DAGVTQSPTHLIKTRGQQVTLRCSPISGHKSVSWYQQVLGQGPQFIFQYYEKEERGRGNFPDRFSARQFPNYSSELNVNALLLGDSALYLCASSLFNYGYTFGSGTRLTVV.

The CDR3 bases are TGTGCCAGCACCAGGACTAGCGGGACTTCTTACAATGAGCAGTTCTTC. Its protein is CASTRTSGTSYNEQFF. The rearrangement uses TRBV28 and TRBJ2-1, with 12 bases lining up with TRBD2. Germline loops: CDR1 MDHEN, CDR2 SYDVKM. The CDR3 consists of 16 residues. Unmatched junction bases numbered 8, after V lost 7 bases and J lost 4 bases.

The rearrangement joins TRBV2 to TRBJ1-1; D gene unclear. Germline V CDR1 and CDR2: SNHLY, FYNNEI. The CDR3 runs to 14 residues. V was clipped by 3 bases and J by 4 bases, with 12 bases between them. The CDR3: CASSELVSLTEAFF. CDR3 in DNA: TGTGCCAGCAGTGAGTTAGTTTCGCTCACTGAAGCTTTCTTT.

The V and J genes are TRBV5-4 and TRBJ1-1; TRBD1 agrees at 8 bases. This CDR3 is built from 15 residues. Germline assignment: CDR1 SGHNT and CDR2 YYREEE (reference sequence). V dropped 2 bases and J dropped 1; count of bases not matched to a gene: 4. Here the CDR3 reads CASSLGTGPNTEAFF. The CDR3 DNA follows: TGTGCCAGCAGCTTAGGGACAGGACCGAACACTGAAGCTTTCTTT. The full variable domain, rest sourced from reference TRBV5-4 and TRBJ1-1, is ETGVTQSPTHLIKTRGQQVTLRCSSQSGHNTVSWYQQALGQGPQFIFQYYREEENGRGNFPPRFSGLQFPNYSSELNVNALELDDSALYLCASSLGTGPNTEAFFGQGTRLTVV.

V gene TRBV5-5 combines with J gene TRBJ2-3, with 7 positions matching TRBD1. CDR3 length equals 14 residues. Germline V lookup: CDR1 SGHKS, CDR2 YYEKEE (reference sequence). V shed 0 bases and J 5 bases; nucleotides not matched to a gene: 3. CDR3 residues: CASSLETGIDTQYF. CDR3 bases: TGTGCCAGCAGCTTGGAGACAGGGATAGATACGCAGTATTTT.

This clone appeared once. This sequence joins TRBV5-1 and TRBJ2-1; D unresolved. Trimming pared 2 bases from V and 7 bases from J, leaving 16 bases between. The CDR3 extends over 15 amino acids. Germline V gives CDR1 SGHRS, CDR2 YFSETQ. The CDR3 sequence: CASSFGFPGRNEQFF. Here the CDR3 DNA reads TGCGCCAGCAGCTTCGGCTTCCCAGGCCGGAATGAGCAGTTCTTC.